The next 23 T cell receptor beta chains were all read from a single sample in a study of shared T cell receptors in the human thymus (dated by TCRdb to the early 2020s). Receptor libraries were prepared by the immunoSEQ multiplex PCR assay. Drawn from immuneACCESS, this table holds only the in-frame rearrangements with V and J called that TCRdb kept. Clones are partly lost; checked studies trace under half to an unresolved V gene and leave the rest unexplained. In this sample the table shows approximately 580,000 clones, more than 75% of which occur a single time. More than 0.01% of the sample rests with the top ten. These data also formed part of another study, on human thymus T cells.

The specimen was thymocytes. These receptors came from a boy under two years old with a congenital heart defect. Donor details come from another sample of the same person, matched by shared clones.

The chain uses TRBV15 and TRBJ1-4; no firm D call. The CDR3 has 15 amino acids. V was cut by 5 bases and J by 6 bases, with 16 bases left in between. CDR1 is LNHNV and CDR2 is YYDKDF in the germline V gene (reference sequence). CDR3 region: CATSSPGGLYEKLFF. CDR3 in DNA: TGTGCCACCAGCTCCCCAGGAGGGCTATATGAAAAACTGTTTTTT.

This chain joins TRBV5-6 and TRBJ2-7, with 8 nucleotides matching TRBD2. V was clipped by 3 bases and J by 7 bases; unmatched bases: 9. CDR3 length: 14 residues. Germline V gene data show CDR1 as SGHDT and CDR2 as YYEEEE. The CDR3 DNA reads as TGTGCCAGCAGCTGCGGGGGGAGGCATGATGAGCAGTACTTC. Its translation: CASSCGGRHDEQYF. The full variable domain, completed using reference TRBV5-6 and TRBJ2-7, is DAGVTQSPTHLIKTRGQQVTLRCSPKSGHDTVSWYQQALGQGPQFIFQYYEEEERQRGNFPDRFSGHQFPNYSSELNVNALLLGDSALYLCASSCGGRHDEQYFGPGTRLTVT.

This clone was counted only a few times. The CDR3 sequence: CASSSIGPGTEAFF. CDR3 nucleotide sequence: TGTGCCAGCAGTTCGATTGGGCCAGGCACTGAAGCTTTCTTT. This chain uses TRBV28 with TRBJ1-1, with unresolved D. Germline-derived CDR1 and CDR2 are MDHEN and SYDVKM. The CDR3 has 14 residues. Trimming stripped 4 bases from V and 4 bases from J, with 13 bases between. The full variable domain, in which reference TRBV28 and TRBJ1-1 provide the parts outside the CDR3, is DVKVTQSSRYLVKRTGEKVFLECVQDMDHENMFWYRQDPGLGLRLIYFSYDVKMKEKGDIPEGYSVSREKKERFSLILESASTNQTSMYLCASSSIGPGTEAFFGQGTRLTVV.

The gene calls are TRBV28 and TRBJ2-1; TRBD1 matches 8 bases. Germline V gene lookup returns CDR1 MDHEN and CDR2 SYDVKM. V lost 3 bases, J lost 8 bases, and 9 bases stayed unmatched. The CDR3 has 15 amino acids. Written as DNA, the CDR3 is TGTGCCAGCAGTTTGGTCACAGGGGGTTTGGATGAGCAGTTCTTC. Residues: CASSLVTGGLDEQFF. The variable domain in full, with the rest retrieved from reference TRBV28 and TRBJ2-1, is DVKVTQSSRYLVKRTGEKVFLECVQDMDHENMFWYRQDPGLGLRLIYFSYDVKMKEKGDIPEGYSVSREKKERFSLILESASTNQTSMYLCASSLVTGGLDEQFFGPGTRLTVL.

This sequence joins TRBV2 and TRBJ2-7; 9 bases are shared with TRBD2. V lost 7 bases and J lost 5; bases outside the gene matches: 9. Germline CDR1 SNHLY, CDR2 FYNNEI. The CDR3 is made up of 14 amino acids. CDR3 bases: TGTGCCAGCAACATCAATGGGACTAGCAACGAGCAGTACTTC. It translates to CASNINGTSNEQYF.

The CDR3 DNA sequence: TGCGCCAGCAGCCAAGATAAGGGACTAGCGGGAAAAAGGGGCTCCTACGAGCAGTACTTC. Protein sequence: CASSQDKGLAGKRGSYEQYF. J is TRBJ2-7 and V is TRBV4-3; TRBD2 matches 13 bases. Germline CDR1 LGHNA, CDR2 YSLEER. The CDR3 consists of 20 residues. V was clipped by 0 bases and J by 0 bases; unmatched bases: 11.

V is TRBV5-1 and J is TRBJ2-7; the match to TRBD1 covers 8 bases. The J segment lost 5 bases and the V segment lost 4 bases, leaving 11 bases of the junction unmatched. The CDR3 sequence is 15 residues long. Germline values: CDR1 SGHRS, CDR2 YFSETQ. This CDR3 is CASSPGQGKGDEQYF. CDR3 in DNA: TGCGCCAGCAGCCCAGGACAGGGTAAAGGCGACGAGCAGTACTTC.

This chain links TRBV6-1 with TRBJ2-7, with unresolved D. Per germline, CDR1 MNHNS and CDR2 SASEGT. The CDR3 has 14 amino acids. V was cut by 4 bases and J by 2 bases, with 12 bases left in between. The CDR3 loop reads CASSGTLPTYEQYF. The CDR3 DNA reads TGTGCCAGCAGTGGTACACTACCGACCTACGAGCAGTACTTC.

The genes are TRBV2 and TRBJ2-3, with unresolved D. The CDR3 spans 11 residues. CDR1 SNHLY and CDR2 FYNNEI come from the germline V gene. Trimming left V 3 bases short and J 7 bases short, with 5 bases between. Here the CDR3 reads CASSDSNTQYF. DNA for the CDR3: TGTGCCAGCAGTGATAGTAATACGCAGTATTTT. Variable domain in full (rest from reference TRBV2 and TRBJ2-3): EPEVTQTPSHQVTQMGQEVILRCVPISNHLYFYWYRQILGQKVEFLVSFYNNEISEKSEIFDDQFSVERPDGSNFTLKIRSTKLEDSAMYFCASSDSNTQYFGPGTRLTVL.

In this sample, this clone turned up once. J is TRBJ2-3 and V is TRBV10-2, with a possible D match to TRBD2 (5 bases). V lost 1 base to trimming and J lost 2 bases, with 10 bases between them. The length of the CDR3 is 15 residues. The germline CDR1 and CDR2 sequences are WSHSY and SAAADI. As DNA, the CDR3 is TGCGCCAGCAGTGAGTTGCGGGTGGTCACAGATACGCAGTATTTT. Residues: CASSELRVVTDTQYF.

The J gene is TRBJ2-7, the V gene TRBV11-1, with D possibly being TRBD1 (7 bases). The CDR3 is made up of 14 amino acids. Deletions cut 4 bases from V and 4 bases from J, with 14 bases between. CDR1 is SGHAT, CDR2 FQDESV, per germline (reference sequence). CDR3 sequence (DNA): TGTGCCAGCAGCTGGGAGGACAGGTCGTACGAGCAGTACTTC. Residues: CASSWEDRSYEQYF.

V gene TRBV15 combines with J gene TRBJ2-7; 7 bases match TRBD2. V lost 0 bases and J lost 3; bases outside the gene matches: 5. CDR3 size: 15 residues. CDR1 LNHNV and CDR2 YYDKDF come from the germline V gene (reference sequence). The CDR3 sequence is CATSRENGGNYEQYF. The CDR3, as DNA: TGTGCCACCAGCAGAGAGAACGGGGGGAACTACGAGCAGTACTTC.

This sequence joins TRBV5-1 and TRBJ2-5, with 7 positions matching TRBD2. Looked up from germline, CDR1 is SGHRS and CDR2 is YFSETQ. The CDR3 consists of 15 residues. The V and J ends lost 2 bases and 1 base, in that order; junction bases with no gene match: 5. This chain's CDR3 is CASSLAGNSQETQYF. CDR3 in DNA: TGCGCCAGCAGCTTAGCGGGGAACTCCCAAGAGACCCAGTACTTC.

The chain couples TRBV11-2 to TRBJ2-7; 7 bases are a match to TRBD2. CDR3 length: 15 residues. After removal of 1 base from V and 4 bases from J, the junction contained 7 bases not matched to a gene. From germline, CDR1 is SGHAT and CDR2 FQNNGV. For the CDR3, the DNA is TGTGCCAGCAGCTTAGGGCCAGGGCGGGGGTACGAGCAGTACTTC. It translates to CASSLGPGRGYEQYF.

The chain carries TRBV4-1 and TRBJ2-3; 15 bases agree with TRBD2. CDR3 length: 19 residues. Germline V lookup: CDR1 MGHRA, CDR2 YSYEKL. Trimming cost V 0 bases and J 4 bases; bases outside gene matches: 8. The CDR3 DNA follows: TGCGCCAGCAGCCAAGATCGTGGACTAGCGGGAGGGCCGCCAGATACGCAGTATTTT. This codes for CASSQDRGLAGGPPDTQYF.

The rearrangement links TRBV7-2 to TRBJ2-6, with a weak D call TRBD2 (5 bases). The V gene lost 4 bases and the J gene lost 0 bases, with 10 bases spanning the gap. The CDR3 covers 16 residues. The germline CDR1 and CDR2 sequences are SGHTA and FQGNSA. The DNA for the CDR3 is TGTGCCAGCAGCTCTAACCGGGGCTCTGGGGCCAACGTCCTGACTTTC. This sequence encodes CASSSNRGSGANVLTF.

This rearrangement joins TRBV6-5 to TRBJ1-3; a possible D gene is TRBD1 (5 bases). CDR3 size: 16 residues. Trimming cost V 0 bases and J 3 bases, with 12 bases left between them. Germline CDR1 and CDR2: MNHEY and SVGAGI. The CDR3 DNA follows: TGTGCCAGCAGTTACTCGAGCAGGGAGGGTGGAAACACCATATATTTT. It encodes CASSYSSREGGNTIYF.

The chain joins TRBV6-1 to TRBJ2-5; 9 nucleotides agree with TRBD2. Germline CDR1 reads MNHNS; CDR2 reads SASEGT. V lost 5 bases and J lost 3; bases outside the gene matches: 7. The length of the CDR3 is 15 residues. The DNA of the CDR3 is TGTGCCAGCAGTCTCTCGGGACTAGCAGAAGAGACCCAGTACTTC. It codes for CASSLSGLAEETQYF.

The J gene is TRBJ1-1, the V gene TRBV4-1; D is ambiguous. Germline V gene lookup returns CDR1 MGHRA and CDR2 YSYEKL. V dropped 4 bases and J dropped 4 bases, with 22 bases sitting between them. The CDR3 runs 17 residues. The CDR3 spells CASSPPLVAGRCTEAFF. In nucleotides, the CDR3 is TGCGCCAGCAGCCCCCCATTGGTGGCAGGTCGTTGCACTGAAGCTTTCTTT.

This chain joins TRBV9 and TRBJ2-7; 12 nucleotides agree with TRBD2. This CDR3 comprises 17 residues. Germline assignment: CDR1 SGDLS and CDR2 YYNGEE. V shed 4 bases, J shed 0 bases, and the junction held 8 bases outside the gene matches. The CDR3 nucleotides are TGTGCCAGCAGCACCACCGGACTAGCGGGGACCTCCTACGAGCAGTACTTC. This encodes CASSTTGLAGTSYEQYF.

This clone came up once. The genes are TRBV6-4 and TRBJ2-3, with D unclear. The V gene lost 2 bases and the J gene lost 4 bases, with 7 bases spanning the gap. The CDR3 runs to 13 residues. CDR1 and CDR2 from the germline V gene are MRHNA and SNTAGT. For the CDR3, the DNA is TGTGCCAGCAGTGACGAGGAAGCAGATACGCAGTATTTT. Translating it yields CASSDEEADTQYF.

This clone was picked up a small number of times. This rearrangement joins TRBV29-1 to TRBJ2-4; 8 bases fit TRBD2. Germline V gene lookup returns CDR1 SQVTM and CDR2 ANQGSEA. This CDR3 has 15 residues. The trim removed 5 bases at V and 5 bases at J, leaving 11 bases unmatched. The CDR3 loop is CSVNQNSGNQNIQYF. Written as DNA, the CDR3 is TGCAGCGTTAACCAGAATAGCGGGAATCAAAACATTCAGTACTTC.

CDR3 amino acids: CASSIGTGANTGELFF. The CDR3 nucleotides are TGTGCCAGCAGCATAGGGACAGGGGCGAACACCGGGGAGCTGTTTTTT. The gene calls are TRBV7-9 and TRBJ2-2; TRBD1 aligns across 10 bases. Germline trimming cut 5 bases from V and 0 bases from J; bases unmatched to any gene: 3. Germline assignment: CDR1 SEHNR and CDR2 FQNEAQ (reference sequence). The length of the CDR3 is 16 residues.